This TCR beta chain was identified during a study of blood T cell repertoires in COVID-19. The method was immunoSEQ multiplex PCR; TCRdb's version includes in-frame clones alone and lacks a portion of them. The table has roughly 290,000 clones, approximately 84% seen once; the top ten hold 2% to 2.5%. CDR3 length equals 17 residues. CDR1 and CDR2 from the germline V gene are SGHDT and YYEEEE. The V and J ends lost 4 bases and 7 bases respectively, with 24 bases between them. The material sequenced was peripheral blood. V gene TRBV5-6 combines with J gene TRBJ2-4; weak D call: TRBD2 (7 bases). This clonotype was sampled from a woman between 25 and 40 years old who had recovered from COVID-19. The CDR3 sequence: CASSPPRGGPRRNIQYF. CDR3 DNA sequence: TGTGCCAGCAGCCCCCCCCGCGGGGGCCCCCGAAGGAACATTCAGTACTTC.